The present entry profiles one T cell receptor (beta chain) with its context. Preparation of the TCRbeta library used unique molecular identifiers. TCRdb processed the PCR reads anew with MiXCR; each CDR3 protein has one entry. The sample shows some 830,000 distinct CDR3 sequences, around 17% of them seen only once. The CDR3 contains 12 residues. This record comes from a study of T-cell reconstitution after alpha-beta-depleted transplantation in children. The rearrangement joins TRBV12-3 or TRBV12-4 to TRBJ2-3, with D possibly called TRBD1 or TRBD2 (6 bases each). This material consisted of PBMCs, mostly from graft donor cells, taken 360 days after TCRalphabeta/CD19-depleted stem cell transplant. The clonotype comes from a male patient between 10 and 17 years old who had a stem cell transplant for acute lymphoblastic leukemia, so the T cells may come from the graft donor. CDR3 sequence: CPPVRGADTQYF. The CDR3 DNA sequence: TGTCCCCCGGTGAGGGGGGCAGATACGCAGTATTTT.